This TCR beta chain came from a study of T-cell memory formation after mild COVID-19. TCRdb passed the 5' RACE reads through MiXCR, listing each CDR3 protein once. The sample consists of 80,000 to 130,000 distinct CDR3 sequences, 11% of them appearing once. This CDR3 is 14 amino acids long. Per the germline V gene, CDR1 is MNHNY and CDR2 is SVGAGI (reference sequence). V shed 2 bases, J shed 7 bases, and the junction held 3 bases outside the gene matches. Study outcomes and limitations: Mainly CM and EM harbored the contracting CD4+ clones; mainly EMRA harbored the CD8+ ones.

On this clonotype: Its antigen is as yet unknown.

Material for sequencing was PBMCs or a T cell subset sorted from them (not recorded which). The chain links TRBV6-6 to TRBJ2-2; 8 bases match TRBD1. The receptor was isolated from a man younger than 35 who had mild COVID-19 (a few samples of this study predate the infection). Cell type and time point are not known. The CDR3 nucleotides read TGTGCCAGCAGTTACGCAGGGGGCGGCGGGGAGCTGTTTTTT. As protein: CASSYAGGGGELFF.